Listed below are T cell receptor beta chains from one sample, sequenced in a study of T cells in Graves' hyperthyroidism and ophthalmopathy. Via MiXCR, TCRdb re-called the multiplex PCR reads, giving one row per CDR3 protein. This repertoire shows about 480,000 distinct CDR3 sequences, around an eighth found once; its top ten account for around a sixth. The sequencing sample was made of blood. These receptors were collected from a woman under 30 with Graves' hyperthyroidism. The CDR3 runs from the conserved cysteine through the conserved F or W. A D gene is named only where the DNA matches it firmly. Rows give clone size only sometimes, using once, few, many, or a class for an expanded clone.

d_call	v_call	j_call	clone_size	cdr3_aa	cdr3_nt
NA	TRBV20-1	TRBJ2-2	once	CSASGVPNTGELFF	TGCAGTGCTAGTGGGGTGCCGAACACCGGGGAGCTGTTTTTT
NA	TRBV11-3	TRBJ2-3	many	CASSLAPRDTQYF	TGCGCCAGCAGCTTGGCCCCCAGAGATACGCAGTATTTT
NA	TRBV7-2	TRBJ2-1	few	CASSLWSTAYNEQFF	TGTGCCAGCAGCTTGTGGTCTACCGCCTACAATGAGCAGTTCTTC
TRBD1	TRBV6-2/TRBV6-3	TRBJ2-5	many	CASSPRQGETQYF	TGTGCCAGCAGTCCCCGACAGGGGGAGACCCAGTACTTC
NA	TRBV12-3/TRBV12-4	TRBJ2-7	many	CASSSAGQPYEQYF	TGTGCCAGCAGTTCCGCGGGACAACCCTACGAGCAGTACTTC
TRBD2	TRBV18	TRBJ2-5	many	CASSPSGKQETQYF	TGTGCCAGCTCGCCTAGCGGGAAACAAGAGACCCAGTACTTC
NA	TRBV9	TRBJ2-1	few	CASSVTQGKGEQFF	TGTGCCAGCAGCGTAACCCAGGGTAAGGGTGAGCAGTTCTTC
TRBD2	TRBV3-1	TRBJ2-1	many	CASSRFLAGSLMSEQFF	TGTGCCAGCAGCAGATTCCTAGCGGGGAGTTTAATGAGTGAGCAGTTCTTC
NA	TRBV20-1	TRBJ2-1	NA	CSARVEPSSYNEQFF	TGCAGTGCTAGAGTTGAACCTAGCTCCTACAATGAGCAGTTCTTC
NA	TRBV12-3/TRBV12-4	TRBJ1-1	many	CASSLSGSEAEAFF	TGTGCCAGCAGTTTATCGGGGTCGGAGGCTGAAGCTTTCTTT
TRBD2	TRBV20-1	TRBJ2-3	many	CSSGTSGTVTQYF	TGCAGCTCTGGGACTAGCGGGACGGTTACGCAGTATTTT
TRBD2	TRBV7-9	TRBJ2-3	NA	CASSHLLAGDPDTQYF	TGTGCCAGCAGCCACCTCCTAGCGGGAGACCCAGATACGCAGTATTTT
NA	TRBV19	TRBJ1-1	many	CASSWFGTEAFF	TGTGCCAGTAGTTGGTTTGGCACTGAAGCTTTCTTT
NA	TRBV5-1	TRBJ2-4	many	CASSLAGGIAKNIQYF	TGCGCCAGCAGCTTGGCGGGCGGTATAGCCAAAAACATTCAGTACTTC
TRBD2	TRBV25-1	TRBJ2-1	NA	CASSSGLAGFEQFF	TGTGCCAGCAGTTCAGGACTAGCGGGATTTGAGCAGTTCTTC
TRBD2	TRBV11-2	TRBJ2-1	many	CASSLDRRRSGRDEQFF	TGTGCCAGCAGCTTAGATCGGAGGCGTAGCGGGAGAGATGAGCAGTTCTTC
NA	TRBV19	TRBJ2-1	NA	CASSMEDVNEQFF	TGTGCCAGTAGTATGGAAGACGTCAATGAGCAGTTCTTC
NA	TRBV20-1	TRBJ1-4	few	CSARRQVGEKLFF	TGCAGTGCTAGGCGACAGGTGGGCGAAAAACTGTTTTTT
NA	TRBV20-1	TRBJ2-4	many	CSARDRGLAKNIQYF	TGCAGTGCTAGAGACCGAGGACTAGCCAAAAACATTCAGTACTTC
NA	TRBV18	TRBJ2-7	once	CASSPSLGREQYF	TGTGCCAGCTCACCGAGCTTAGGTCGCGAGCAGTACTTC
NA	TRBV30	TRBJ2-2	many	CAWGGSNTGELFF	TGTGCCTGGGGCGGATCGAACACCGGGGAGCTGTTTTTT
NA	TRBV9	TRBJ1-6	few	CASSDSSYNSPLHF	TGTGCCAGTTCGGACAGCTCCTATAATTCACCCCTCCACTTT